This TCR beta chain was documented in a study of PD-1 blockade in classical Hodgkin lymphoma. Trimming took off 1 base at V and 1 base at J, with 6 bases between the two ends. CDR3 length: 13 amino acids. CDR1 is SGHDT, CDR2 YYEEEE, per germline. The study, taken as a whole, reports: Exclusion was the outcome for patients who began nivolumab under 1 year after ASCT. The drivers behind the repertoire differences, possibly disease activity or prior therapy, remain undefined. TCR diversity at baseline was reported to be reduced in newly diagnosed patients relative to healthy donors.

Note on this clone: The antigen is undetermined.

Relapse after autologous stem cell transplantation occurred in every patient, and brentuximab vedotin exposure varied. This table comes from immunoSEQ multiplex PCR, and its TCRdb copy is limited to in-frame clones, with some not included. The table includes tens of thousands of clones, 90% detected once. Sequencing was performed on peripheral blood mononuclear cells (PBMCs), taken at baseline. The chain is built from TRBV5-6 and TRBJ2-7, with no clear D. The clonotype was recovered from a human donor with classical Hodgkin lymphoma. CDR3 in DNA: TGTGCCAGCAGCTTGAAGGTTTCCTACGAGCAGTACTTC. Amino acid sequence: CASSLKVSYEQYF.